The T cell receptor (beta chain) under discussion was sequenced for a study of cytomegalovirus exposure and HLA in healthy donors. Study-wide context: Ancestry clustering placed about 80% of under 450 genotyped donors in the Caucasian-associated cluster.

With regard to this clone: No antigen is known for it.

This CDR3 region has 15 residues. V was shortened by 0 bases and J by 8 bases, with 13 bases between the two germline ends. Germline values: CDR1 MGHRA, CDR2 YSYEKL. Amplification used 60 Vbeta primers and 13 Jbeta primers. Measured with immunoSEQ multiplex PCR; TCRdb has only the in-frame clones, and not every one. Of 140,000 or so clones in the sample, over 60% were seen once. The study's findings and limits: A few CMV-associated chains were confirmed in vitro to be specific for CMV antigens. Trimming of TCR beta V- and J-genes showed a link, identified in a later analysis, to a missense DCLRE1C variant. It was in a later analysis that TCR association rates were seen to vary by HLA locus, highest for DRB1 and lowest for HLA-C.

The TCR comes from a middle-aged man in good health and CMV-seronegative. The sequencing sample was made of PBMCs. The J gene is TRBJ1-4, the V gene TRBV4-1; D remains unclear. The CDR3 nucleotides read TGCGCCAGCAGCCAAGAAGGCGGGTTGGGCGAAAAACTGTTTTTT. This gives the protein CASSQEGGLGEKLFF.